The entry that follows covers one T cell receptor beta chain sequence. These data originate in a study of blood T cell repertoires in COVID-19. Germline loops: CDR1 MDHEN, CDR2 SYDVKM. The CDR3 is made up of 17 amino acids. After removal of 5 bases from V and 8 bases from J, the junction contained 15 bases not matched to a gene. In the authors' methods: Reference gene primer amplification yielded estimated nucleated cell counts. TCRdb keeps only in-frame clones here, not all; method: immunoSEQ multiplex PCR. The DNA was the basis for D and trimming; V, J and clone size are from that table. The table has about 120,000 clones, roughly nine tenths seen once; the top ten hold about 7.4%.

The receptor was derived from an older man who had recovered from COVID-19. The chain employs TRBV28 and TRBJ1-2; the match to TRBD1 covers 12 bases. Sequences were obtained from peripheral blood. DNA for the CDR3: TGTGCCAGCAGTCGATCGGGACAGGGGGCGGGATTGGGAGGCTACACCTTC. Translation: CASSRSGQGAGLGGYTF.